Listed below are T cell receptor beta chains from one sample, sequenced in a study of T cells in Graves' hyperthyroidism and ophthalmopathy. MiXCR, applied by TCRdb to the multiplex PCR reads, yields one record per CDR3 protein. The repertoire holds hundreds of thousands of distinct CDR3 sequences, 13% to 15% seen once, with about an eighth in the top ten. The specimen sequenced was blood. Receptors originate from a woman aged 45-60 years with Graves' ophthalmopathy. Each CDR3 is given with its conserved first and last residue. D genes are given only for firm matches. The size entry is marked missing in some rows and otherwise reads once, few, many or a size class.

-,TRBJ1-2,TRBV29-1,few,TGCAGCGTTGATAGGCAGGGAGGTGGCTACACCTTC,CSVDRQGGGYTF
-,TRBJ2-5,TRBV5-6,many,TGTGCCAGCAGCTTGGCGACAGCCTGGAGAATCCAGTACTTC,CASSLATAWRIQYF
TRBD2,TRBJ2-1,TRBV7-9,many,TGTGCCAGCAGCGCAGGACTAGCGGACCACAATGAGCAGTTCTTC,CASSAGLADHNEQFF
TRBD2,TRBJ2-1,TRBV4-3,-,TGCGCCAGCAGCCAAGGGACTAGCGGGACGAGCTCCTACAATGAGCAGTTCTTC,CASSQGTSGTSSYNEQFF
-,TRBJ1-1,TRBV7-9,-,TGTGCCAGCAGCATCCGGGACGCCGACACTGAAGCTTTCTTT,CASSIRDADTEAFF
-,TRBJ2-3,TRBV4-2,few,TGTGCCAGCAGCCAAGCACTAGGCACAGATACGCAGTATTTT,CASSQALGTDTQYF
-,TRBJ2-7,TRBV5-1,many,TGCGCCAGCAGCTTGGGAATCGCTAATTACGAGCAGTACTTC,CASSLGIANYEQYF
TRBD2,TRBJ2-1,TRBV6-5,many,TGTGCCAGCAGTTACTCCGGGACTAGCGGGAGCTCCTACAATGAGCAGTTCTTC,CASSYSGTSGSSYNEQFF
TRBD1,TRBJ1-3,TRBV29-1,-,TGCAGCGTTGCTGGGACAGGCTTGATCTCTGGAAACACCATATATTTT,CSVAGTGLISGNTIYF
-,TRBJ1-4,TRBV5-1,-,TGCGCCAGCAGGACGGACGTACGTCGGGAAAAACTGTTTTTT,CASRTDVRREKLFF
-,TRBJ2-2,TRBV15,many,TGTGCCACCAGCAGAGAATTGGTTGCCGGGGAGCTGTTTTTT,CATSRELVAGELFF
TRBD1,TRBJ2-7,TRBV6-1,-,TGTGCCAGCTTGGACAGGGCTAGGTCCTACGAGCAGTACTTC,CASLDRARSYEQYF
TRBD2,TRBJ2-7,TRBV12-3/TRBV12-4,many,TGTGCCAGCAGTCCCTCTACTAGCGGGAGGACCTACGAGCAGTACTTC,CASSPSTSGRTYEQYF
TRBD2,TRBJ2-3,TRBV15,many,TGTGCCACCAGCAGAGATGGGCTAGCGGGAGTCTCAGATACGCAGTATTTT,CATSRDGLAGVSDTQYF
TRBD1,TRBJ2-6,TRBV7-9,-,TGTGCCAGCAGCCCAAGACAGGGGGCGCAAGGGGCCAACGTCCTGACTTTC,CASSPRQGAQGANVLTF
TRBD1,TRBJ1-2,TRBV7-9,-,TGTGCCAGCAGCCTGGGACAGTTTCGTAGCTATGGCTACACCTTC,CASSLGQFRSYGYTF
TRBD1,TRBJ1-3,TRBV27,few,TGTGCCAGCAGTTTATCTAGGACAGGTGGAAACACCATATATTTT,CASSLSRTGGNTIYF
-,TRBJ1-1,TRBV19,few,TGTGCCAGTAGTACCCCCGGGACAAACACTGAAGCTTTCTTT,CASSTPGTNTEAFF
TRBD1,TRBJ2-1,TRBV5-1,-,TGCGCCAGCAGCCTCCAGACAGGGTCCTACAATGAGCAGTTCTTC,CASSLQTGSYNEQFF
-,TRBJ2-2,TRBV27,-,TGTGCCAGCAGCAACAGGCGGGGGAACACCGGGGAGCTGTTTTTT,CASSNRRGNTGELFF
-,TRBJ2-5,TRBV20-1,many,TGCAGTGCTCTAAGCCTAAACAGCGAAGGGGTCTTCCAAGAGACCCAGTACTTC,CSALSLNSEGVFQETQYF
-,TRBJ2-1,TRBV7-9,many,TGTGCCAGCAGCTTCGAACCCCAAGCCCCTGAGCAGTTCTTC,CASSFEPQAPEQFF
-,TRBJ1-5,TRBV18,many,TGTGCCAGCTCACGCGACACTGATAGCAATCAGCCCCAGCATTTT,CASSRDTDSNQPQHF
-,TRBJ2-1,TRBV4-2,few,TGTGCCAGCAGCCAAGCAAACCCGGAATACAATGAGCAGTTCTTC,CASSQANPEYNEQFF
-,TRBJ2-7,TRBV27,many,TGTGCCAGCAGCCACCGTGTGGCGGGATTGTACGAGCAGTACTTC,CASSHRVAGLYEQYF
-,TRBJ1-5,TRBV6-1,-,TGTGCCAGCAGCGGCAGTAGCAATCAGCCCCAGCATTTT,CASSGSSNQPQHF
TRBD1,TRBJ1-5,TRBV11-3,few,TGTGCCAGCAGCTTAAAGGGACAGGGTATGGCGCGCAATCAGCCCCAGCATTTT,CASSLKGQGMARNQPQHF
-,TRBJ2-1,TRBV4-3,-,TGCGCCAGCAGCCAAGATCGGAGTGAGGGTGAGCAGTTCTTC,CASSQDRSEGEQFF
TRBD1,TRBJ1-1,TRBV19,few,TGTGCCAGTAGTACTCAGGGACAGGGGGGGACTGAAGCTTTCTTT,CASSTQGQGGTEAFF
-,TRBJ2-7,TRBV2,many,TGTGCCAGCAGTGATCCCCTTTCCTACGAGCAGTACTTC,CASSDPLSYEQYF
-,TRBJ2-2,TRBV7-9,many,TGTGCCAGCAGCGATGGGGACGGGAACACCGGGGAGCTGTTTTTT,CASSDGDGNTGELFF
TRBD1,TRBJ2-7,TRBV5-1,-,TGCGCCAGCAGAGGTTCGACAGGGGCCTACGAGCAGTACTTC,CASRGSTGAYEQYF
TRBD2,TRBJ2-1,TRBV6-2/TRBV6-3,many,TGTGCCAGCAGGAGAAGAATAGCGGGAGCGGGTAATGAGCAGTTCTTC,CASRRRIAGAGNEQFF